Presented here are 31 T cell receptor beta chains from one specimen sequenced in a study of spatial heterogeneity in lung cancer. The time point denotes: blood at routine non-recurrence follow-up after resection. Via MiXCR, TCRdb re-called the 5' RACE reads, giving one row per CDR3 protein. The sample holds about 15,000 distinct CDR3 sequences, around 5.9% seen once. The input for sequencing was PBMCs, taken at follow-up. The receptors come from a male donor with early-stage non-small cell lung cancer.

V gene TRBV20-1 combines with J gene TRBJ2-1; D ambiguous. Germline V gives CDR1 DFQATT, CDR2 SNEGSKA (reference sequence). V lost 6 bases and J lost 0, with 15 bases in between. The CDR3 runs to 15 residues. CDR3 DNA sequence: TGCAGTGCGGAACCGACCAGTCTCTCCTACAATGAGCAGTTCTTC. Its translation: CSAEPTSLSYNEQFF.

This clonotype appeared many times. This chain joins TRBV7-8 and TRBJ2-3, with D perhaps TRBD2 (5 bases). The CDR3 covers 17 residues. The germline gives CDR1 SGHVS, CDR2 FQNEAQ. Trimming pared 6 bases from V and 2 bases from J, leaving 21 bases between. In DNA form, the CDR3 reads TGTGCCAGCAGACCAACCCTGCGGCTAGCCGACACAGATACGCAGTATTTT. This encodes CASRPTLRLADTDTQYF.

This clonotype was seen at least ten times. The V and J genes are TRBV6-5 and TRBJ2-7; D unresolved. The V end was cut by 5 bases, the J end by 2 bases, with 10 bases between. Germline-derived CDR1 and CDR2 are MNHEY and SVGAGI. The CDR3 sequence is 13 residues long. CDR3 in DNA: TGTGCCAGCAGTAAGGACGGTACCTACGAGCAGTACTTC. Translated, it gives CASSKDGTYEQYF.

The rearrangement uses TRBV7-9 and TRBJ1-1; D perhaps matches TRBD1 (5 bases). The V gene's germline CDR1 is SEHNR and CDR2 FQNEAQ (reference sequence). Deletions cut 6 bases from V and 5 bases from J, with 22 bases between. This CDR3 comprises 16 residues. CDR3 DNA sequence: TGTGCCAGCAGAGCTCGGGCGAGGGGCCGGGGAACTGAAGCTTTCTTT. Amino acid sequence: CASRARARGRGTEAFF.

This clonotype was seen repeatedly, ten times or more. V and J are TRBV7-2 and TRBJ1-1; no firm D call. Germline V CDR1 and CDR2: SGHTA, FQGNSA. This CDR3 comprises 15 residues. Trimming pared 1 base from V and 2 bases from J, leaving 11 bases between. The CDR3 loop is CASSLVLGLNTEAFF. The CDR3 nucleotides are TGTGCCAGCAGCTTAGTTTTGGGGTTAAACACTGAAGCTTTCTTT. The full variable domain, rest sourced from reference TRBV7-2 and TRBJ1-1, is GAGVSQSPSNKVTEKGKDVELRCDPISGHTALYWYRQSLGQGLEFLIYFQGNSAPDKSGLPSDRFSAERTGGSVSTLTIQRTQQEDSAVYLCASSLVLGLNTEAFFGQGTRLTVV.

This clonotype was seen a few times. This chain joins TRBV7-9 and TRBJ2-3; D may be TRBD2 (5 bases). The CDR3 has 11 residues. V shed 8 bases and J shed 4 bases, with 7 bases lying between them. The germline gives CDR1 SEHNR, CDR2 FQNEAQ (reference sequence). DNA of the CDR3: TGTGCCAGCGGGAGTTCAGATACGCAGTATTTT. The encoded protein is CASGSSDTQYF.

This clonotype was counted ten times or more. The chain couples TRBV28 to TRBJ2-1; TRBD2 matches at 11 bases. The J segment lost 3 bases and the V segment lost 6 bases, leaving 4 bases of the junction unmatched. Per germline, CDR1 MDHEN and CDR2 SYDVKM. The CDR3 has 15 amino acids. The CDR3 bases are TGTGCCAGCAGGGCCGGGACTAGCGGCTACAATGAGCAGTTCTTC. Its protein is CASRAGTSGYNEQFF.

This chain joins TRBV10-3 and TRBJ2-7; 9 nucleotides align to TRBD1. The V gene's germline CDR1 is ENHRY and CDR2 SYGVKD. This CDR3 comprises 13 residues. The V segment lost 7 bases and the J segment 7 bases; nucleotides outside the gene matches: 8. The CDR3: CAITRTGAREQYF. The CDR3 DNA reads TGTGCCATCACCAGGACAGGGGCTAGAGAGCAGTACTTC.

This clonotype is categorized as medium-sized. The chain combines TRBV5-1 with TRBJ2-7; D may be TRBD1 or TRBD2 (5 bases each). The CDR3 length is 15 residues. Germline CDR1 and CDR2: SGHRS and YFSETQ. Deletions cut 0 bases from V and 2 bases from J, with 12 bases between. CDR3 DNA: TGCGCCAGCAGCTTGGCCATGGGACGAACCTACGAGCAGTACTTC. Residues: CASSLAMGRTYEQYF.

Many counts were recorded for this clonotype. The genes are TRBV12-3 or TRBV12-4 and TRBJ2-4; D possibly corresponds to TRBD2 (5 bases). V lost 5 bases to trimming and J lost 0 bases, with 17 bases between them. The CDR3 has 17 residues. CDR3 in DNA: TGTGCCAGCAGTCTAAATAGCGAGACCTTAGCCAAAAACATTCAGTACTTC. Residues: CASSLNSETLAKNIQYF.

This clonotype ranks as medium-sized (0.01 to 0.1%). This chain connects TRBV11-1 to TRBJ2-2; D gene unclear. The CDR3 has 12 residues. Germline V lookup: CDR1 SGHAT, CDR2 FQDESV (reference sequence). V lost 3 bases to trimming and J lost 6 bases, with 5 bases between them. For the CDR3, the DNA is TGTGCCAGCAGCTTTCTGGCCGGGGAGCTGTTTTTT. Encoded protein: CASSFLAGELFF.

This clonotype was picked up many times. The chain joins TRBV6-2 or TRBV6-3 to TRBJ1-2; maybe TRBD1 (6 bases). The CDR3 is 13 residues long. The V gene's germline CDR1 is MNHEY and CDR2 SVGEGT. V lost 1 base and J 8 bases, leaving 11 bases between the germline ends. Here the CDR3 DNA reads TGTGCCAGCAGTTACTTTACAGGGAGAGGCTACACCTTC. The encoded protein is CASSYFTGRGYTF.

This clonotype was recorded at least ten times. The V gene is TRBV12-3 or TRBV12-4, the J gene TRBJ1-4; TRBD1 is a possible D gene (5 bases). CDR3 length: 13 amino acids. V was cut by 5 bases and J by 8 bases, with 12 bases left in between. The CDR3 DNA follows: TGTGCCAGCAGTCTCACGGAGGGGGAAAAACTGTTTTTT. This sequence encodes CASSLTEGEKLFF.

This clonotype was counted many times. This chain uses TRBV28 with TRBJ2-7; tentative D call: TRBD2 (5 bases). Trimming removed 4 bases from V and 6 bases from J, with 10 bases in between. The germline V gene has CDR1 MDHEN and CDR2 SYDVKM. CDR3 length: 12 residues. In nucleotides, the CDR3 is TGTGCCAGCAGTTGGTGGAGCGGCGAGCAGTACTTC. Amino acid sequence: CASSWWSGEQYF.

This clonotype was counted at least ten times. The chain carries TRBV6-2 or TRBV6-3 and TRBJ1-1; D might be TRBD1 (6 bases). CDR3 size: 14 residues. CDR1 is MNHEY, CDR2 SVGEGT, per germline. With 5 bases removed from V and 1 base from J, the gap between germline ends came to 11 bases. The chain's CDR3 is CASSPWTENTEAFF. Written as DNA, the CDR3 is TGTGCCAGCAGTCCCTGGACAGAGAACACTGAAGCTTTCTTT.

This clonotype ranks as medium-sized. The chain joins TRBV25-1 to TRBJ2-7; no clear D gene. Trimming pared 2 bases from V and 3 bases from J, leaving 5 bases between. The CDR3 runs to 12 residues. Germline V gene data show CDR1 as MGHDK and CDR2 as SYGVNS. The CDR3 reads CASSEGRYEQYF. The CDR3 DNA reads TGTGCCAGCAGTGAAGGCCGCTACGAGCAGTACTTC.

This clonotype was detected ten times or more. The rearrangement uses TRBV10-3 and TRBJ2-7, with a possible D match to TRBD2 (6 bases). Trimming removed 2 bases from V and 6 bases from J, with 14 bases in between. This CDR3 has 14 residues. Germline CDR1 reads ENHRY; CDR2 reads SYGVKD. The CDR3 region has the DNA TGTGCCATCAGTGAGGGCGGGACCCGCCCCGAGCAGTACTTC. It is translated as CAISEGGTRPEQYF.

This chain links TRBV7-9 with TRBJ2-3; 8 nucleotides align to TRBD1. CDR1 is SEHNR, CDR2 FQNEAQ, per germline (reference sequence). The length of the CDR3 is 14 residues. V dropped 4 bases and J dropped 6; count of bases not matched to a gene: 6. CDR3: CASSWQGADDTQYF. Here the CDR3 DNA reads TGTGCCAGCAGCTGGCAGGGGGCTGATGATACGCAGTATTTT.

The sample holds many counts of this clonotype. CDR3 coding DNA: TGCGCCAGCAGCTTGGGGATGGCCGGGGAGCTGTTTTTT. Amino acid sequence: CASSLGMAGELFF. The rearrangement joins TRBV5-1 to TRBJ2-2; no reliable D call. The CDR3 is 13 residues long. CDR1 is SGHRS, CDR2 YFSETQ, per germline. The ends were cut back, 0 bases at V and 6 bases at J, with 6 bases in the middle.

This clonotype came up many times. The J gene is TRBJ1-1, the V gene TRBV6-5; D call uncertain. Trimming shortened V by 0 bases and J by 2 bases, and 13 bases separated the two germline ends. The CDR3 sequence is 16 residues long. CDR1 and CDR2 from the germline V gene are MNHEY and SVGAGI. The DNA for the CDR3 is TGTGCCAGCAGTTACTCTGTTCTCGTCGTTAACACTGAAGCTTTCTTT. Residues: CASSYSVLVVNTEAFF.

This clonotype was picked up a small number of times. This chain uses TRBV12-3 or TRBV12-4 with TRBJ2-2; D may be TRBD1 (6 bases). The V and J ends lost 6 bases and 3 bases respectively, with 8 bases between them. The CDR3 spans 13 residues. The CDR3 bases are TGTGCCAGCAGGGACAGATACACCGGGGAGCTGTTTTTT. Translating it yields CASRDRYTGELFF.

In its sample, this clonotype was seen many times. The chain uses TRBV2 and TRBJ1-2, with D possibly matching TRBD1 (6 bases). The CDR3 consists of 13 residues. Germline CDR1 and CDR2: SNHLY and FYNNEI. The CDR3 sequence: CAGTQRSNYGYTF. The DNA of the CDR3 is TGTGCGGGGACACAACGCTCTAACTATGGCTACACCTTC.

The genes are TRBV5-1 and TRBJ2-2, with 11 bases lining up with TRBD2. Germline V gene data show CDR1 as SGHRS and CDR2 as YFSETQ. The CDR3 is 14 amino acids. Trimming at V came to 6 bases and at J to 4 bases, leaving 2 bases not matched to a gene. CDR3 bases: TGCGCCAGCATGGGGACTAGCGGCACCGGGGAGCTGTTTTTT. Translated: CASMGTSGTGELFF. The full variable domain, rest sourced from reference TRBV5-1 and TRBJ2-2, is KAGVTQTPRYLIKTRGQQVTLSCSPISGHRSVSWYQQTPGQGLQFLFEYFSETQRNKGNFPGRFSGRQFSNSRSEMNVSTLELGDSALYLCASMGTSGTGELFFGEGSRLTVL.

This chain uses TRBV6-5 with TRBJ1-1; perhaps TRBD1 as D (6 bases). V was cut by 6 bases and J by 0 bases, with 14 bases left in between. The CDR3 consists of 15 residues. Per germline, CDR1 MNHEY and CDR2 SVGAGI. The CDR3, as DNA: TGTGCCAGCAGCCCCGAGCAGGGGATGAACACTGAAGCTTTCTTT. This codes for CASSPEQGMNTEAFF.

In its sample, this clonotype was seen many times. CDR3 DNA sequence: TGTGCCAGCAGCTTCGCGGGACGGGAGCAGTACTTC. Translation: CASSFAGREQYF. The chain couples TRBV7-2 to TRBJ2-7; TRBD2 might be the D (6 bases). CDR1 and CDR2 from the germline V gene are SGHTA and FQGNSA. V was trimmed by 3 bases and J by 7 bases, leaving 10 bases between them. CDR3 length: 12 amino acids.

This clonotype is labeled as medium-sized. V is TRBV10-3 and J is TRBJ2-7, with D possibly being TRBD2 (6 bases). This CDR3 is built from 16 residues. Germline V CDR1 and CDR2: ENHRY, SYGVKD. The germline V and J ends were trimmed by 0 bases and 5 bases, with 17 bases remaining between them. CDR3 in DNA: TGTGCCATCAGTGAGTCTGGGCCGGCGGGAATCAACGAGCAGTACTTC. Its protein is CAISESGPAGINEQYF.

This clonotype was detected ten times or more. The CDR3: CASSQIQFGGVGETQYF. CDR3 nucleotides: TGTGCCAGCAGCCAGATCCAGTTTGGAGGGGTAGGGGAGACCCAGTACTTC. The rearrangement uses TRBV28 and TRBJ2-5, with D possibly being TRBD2 (6 bases). CDR1 is MDHEN, CDR2 SYDVKM, per germline. The ends were cut back, 6 bases at V and 5 bases at J, with 25 bases in the middle. The CDR3 runs to 17 residues.

In its sample, this clonotype was seen many times. The rearrangement links TRBV4-1 to TRBJ2-1; D gene uncertain. CDR1 is MGHRA and CDR2 is YSYEKL in the germline V gene. V lost 1 base to trimming and J lost 9 bases, with 10 bases between them. The CDR3 is 13 amino acids. The CDR3 loop is CASSQGWASEQFF. The CDR3 region has the DNA TGCGCCAGCAGCCAAGGGTGGGCGAGTGAGCAGTTCTTC.

This clonotype was observed at least ten times. V gene TRBV20-1 combines with J gene TRBJ2-1, with D maybe TRBD2 (5 bases). The CDR3 loop spans 11 amino acids. The germline V gene has CDR1 DFQATT and CDR2 SNEGSKA (reference sequence). DNA for the CDR3: TGCAGGAGCGGCGCCTACAATGAGCAGTTCTTC. Encoded protein: CRSGAYNEQFF.

This clonotype occurred many times. The chain joins TRBV2 to TRBJ2-5; unclear D gene. V lost 8 bases to trimming and J lost 1 base, with 11 bases between them. The CDR3 contains 13 residues. The germline V gene has CDR1 SNHLY and CDR2 FYNNEI. The CDR3 DNA reads TGTGCCAGCGGGTTGGAGCCCCAAGAGACCCAGTACTTC. Amino acids: CASGLEPQETQYF.

Regarding this clonotype: Possible read error: a much larger clone is one base away. The rearrangement joins TRBV20-1 to TRBJ2-7; D call uncertain. The germline gives CDR1 DFQATT, CDR2 SNEGSKA (reference sequence). With 4 bases removed from V and 6 bases from J, the gap between germline ends came to 4 bases. CDR3 size: 9 residues. The CDR3 region is CSAMSEQYF. CDR3 sequence (DNA): TGCAGTGCTATGTCCGAGCAGTACTTC.